These 16 T cell receptor beta chains share one sample of origin, sequenced in a study of cytomegalovirus exposure and HLA in healthy donors. PCR primers comprised 60 Vbeta and 13 Jbeta primers. The data were produced by immunoSEQ multiplex PCR, yet TCRdb's version contains in-frame clones alone and is incomplete. Here the sample spans approximately 190,000 clones, approximately 70% being singletons. Material for sequencing was PBMCs. Receptors were obtained from a man between 35 and 55 years old in good health and CMV-seropositive.

The chain employs TRBV5-1 and TRBJ2-5; a weak D match, TRBD1 (6 bases). The CDR3 length is 14 residues. CDR1 and CDR2 (germline): SGHRS, YFSETQ. Trimming removed 1 base from V and 2 bases from J, with 9 bases in between. DNA of the CDR3: TGCGCCAGCAGCTTGATAGGACAGCAAGAGACCCAGTACTTC. It translates to CASSLIGQQETQYF.

The chain uses TRBV14 and TRBJ2-5; 12 bases fit TRBD2. V shed 1 base and J 5 bases; nucleotides not matched to a gene: 2. The V gene's germline CDR1 is SGHDN and CDR2 FVKESK. This CDR3 comprises 15 residues. The CDR3 loop is CASSQASGGAETQYF. In DNA, the CDR3 is TGTGCCAGCAGCCAAGCTAGCGGGGGGGCGGAGACCCAGTACTTC.

The V gene is TRBV5-1, the J gene TRBJ2-3; D unclear. Trimming took off 2 bases at V and 7 bases at J, with 11 bases between the two ends. Germline V CDR1 and CDR2: SGHRS, YFSETQ. The CDR3 extends over 13 amino acids. CDR3 amino acids: CASSFEWAYTQYF. CDR3 nucleotide sequence: TGCGCCAGCAGCTTTGAGTGGGCCTATACGCAGTATTTT.

A few counts support this clone. The chain combines TRBV4-2 with TRBJ1-2; 9 bases fit TRBD1. The J segment lost 8 bases and the V segment lost 3 bases, leaving 7 bases of the junction unmatched. Germline V gives CDR1 LGHNA, CDR2 YNFKEQ. This CDR3 has 14 residues. CDR3 bases: TGTGCCAGCAGCCAGGGGGACAGGGTAGGCGGCTACACCTTC. Protein: CASSQGDRVGGYTF.

This chain links TRBV6-1 with TRBJ1-6; the D is unclear. There are 17 residues in the CDR3. Per the germline V gene, CDR1 is MNHNS and CDR2 is SASEGT. Trimming left V 5 bases short and J 0 bases short, with 14 bases between. CDR3 amino acids: CASSKERGSSYNSPLHF. CDR3 nucleotides: TGTGCCAGCAGTAAAGAACGGGGAAGCTCCTATAATTCACCCCTCCACTTT.

The genes are TRBV2 and TRBJ1-4, with 8 bases that match TRBD1. CDR1 and CDR2 from the germline V gene are SNHLY and FYNNEI. The CDR3 is 12 amino acids. The trim removed 10 bases at V and 10 bases at J, leaving 8 bases unmatched. The CDR3 sequence is CATGQEVGKLFF. The CDR3 coding sequence is TGTGCCACGGGACAGGAAGTAGGAAAACTGTTTTTT.

Worth noting for this clone: The germline gene is not matched at one end of the junction; a read error may be the cause. The chain uses TRBV7-9 and TRBJ1-6, with 7 nucleotides matching TRBD1. Looked up from germline, CDR1 is SEHNR and CDR2 is FQNEAQ (reference sequence). CDR3 length: 17 residues. The CDR3 sequence is CSSSYLEGALLNSPLHF. The CDR3, as DNA: TGTTCCAGCAGCTACTTAGAGGGGGCACTCCTCAATTCACCCCTCCACTTT.

The genes are TRBV11-2 and TRBJ1-1; 7 bases map to TRBD1. The CDR3 length is 15 residues. Germline assignment: CDR1 SGHAT and CDR2 FQNNGV. Losses at the gene ends were 5 bases for V and 0 bases for J; bases not matched to a gene: 6. The CDR3, as DNA: TGTGCCAGCAGCCCAAGGACAGGATTGAACACTGAAGCTTTCTTT. This gives the protein CASSPRTGLNTEAFF.

V is TRBV6-6 and J is TRBJ2-5; 10 bases match TRBD2. CDR3 length: 14 amino acids. J lost 1 base, V lost 5 bases, and 1 base had no gene match. Germline values: CDR1 MNHNY, CDR2 SVGAGI (reference sequence). The CDR3 loop is CASSQRGGQETQYF. The CDR3 nucleotides read TGTGCCAGCAGTCAGCGGGGGGGCCAAGAGACCCAGTACTTC.

The chain has TRBV5-1 and TRBJ2-1; 10 nucleotides match TRBD1. Germline CDR1 SGHRS, CDR2 YFSETQ. The CDR3 has 16 residues. The trim removed 2 bases at V and 7 bases at J, leaving 9 bases unmatched. DNA of the CDR3: TGCGCCAGCAGCTTAGGACGACAGGGGGCGAAAAATGAGCAGTTCTTC. It is translated as CASSLGRQGAKNEQFF.

This clone appeared once. The chain links TRBV7-8 to TRBJ1-1; D unclear. V dropped 5 bases and J dropped 3 bases, with 13 bases sitting between them. Per the germline V gene, CDR1 is SGHVS and CDR2 is FQNEAQ. The CDR3 spans 14 residues. CDR3 residues: CASSPREQHTEAFF. For the CDR3, the DNA is TGTGCCAGCAGCCCTAGGGAGCAGCACACTGAAGCTTTCTTT. Complete variable domain (other parts from reference TRBV7-8 and TRBJ1-1): GAGVSQSPRYKVAKRGQDVALRCDPISGHVSLFWYQQALGQGPEFLTYFQNEAQLDKSGLPSDRFFAERPEGSVSTLKIQRTQQEDSAVYLCASSPREQHTEAFFGQGTRLTVV.

The rearrangement uses TRBV2 and TRBJ2-5; TRBD1 is a possible D gene (6 bases). Germline CDR1 reads SNHLY; CDR2 reads FYNNEI. This CDR3 is 15 amino acids long. With 6 bases removed from V and 5 bases from J, the gap between germline ends came to 19 bases. Written as DNA, the CDR3 is TGTGCCAGCAGCGCAGCGGACCAGGGGTCCGAGACCCAGTACTTC. Its protein product is CASSAADQGSETQYF.

V gene TRBV28 combines with J gene TRBJ1-5; the match to TRBD1 covers 8 bases. The germline CDR1 and CDR2 sequences are MDHEN and SYDVKM. The trim removed 5 bases at V and 7 bases at J, leaving 7 bases unmatched. The CDR3 is 14 amino acids. The CDR3 protein is CASSAQTGVQPQHF. The CDR3 coding sequence is TGTGCCAGCAGTGCCCAGACAGGGGTGCAGCCCCAGCATTTT.

The gene calls are TRBV6-6 and TRBJ2-5; 7 bases are shared with TRBD1. With V trimmed by 6 bases and J by 5 bases, 9 bases remained unmatched. Germline V CDR1 and CDR2: MNHNY, SVGAGI (reference sequence). The CDR3 contains 14 residues. The CDR3: CASRGRGFRETQYF. The CDR3 bases are TGTGCCAGCAGAGGCAGGGGGTTTAGGGAGACCCAGTACTTC.

This clone was counted once. The rearrangement uses TRBV19 and TRBJ1-5; tentative D call: TRBD1 (6 bases). Germline CDR1 is LNHDA and CDR2 is SQIVND (reference sequence). Trimming shortened V by 9 bases and J by 5 bases, and 14 bases separated the two germline ends. This CDR3 comprises 13 residues. The CDR3 here is CASAGQLHQPQHF. In DNA form, the CDR3 reads TGTGCCAGCGCTGGACAGCTCCATCAGCCCCAGCATTTT. The full variable domain, with the rest looked up from reference TRBV19 and TRBJ1-5, is DGGITQSPKYLFRKEGQNVTLSCEQNLNHDAMYWYRQDPGQGLRLIYYSQIVNDFQKGDIAEGYSVSREKKESFPLTVTSAQKNPTAFYLCASAGQLHQPQHFGDGTRLSIL.

The rearrangement uses TRBV11-2 and TRBJ1-1; unclear D gene. The germline V gene encodes CDR1 SGHAT and CDR2 FQNNGV. This CDR3 region has 12 residues. Trimming shortened V by 1 base and J by 10 bases, and 10 bases separated the two germline ends. The CDR3: CASSLGQVGAFF. In DNA, the CDR3 is TGTGCCAGCAGCTTAGGGCAGGTGGGAGCTTTCTTT.